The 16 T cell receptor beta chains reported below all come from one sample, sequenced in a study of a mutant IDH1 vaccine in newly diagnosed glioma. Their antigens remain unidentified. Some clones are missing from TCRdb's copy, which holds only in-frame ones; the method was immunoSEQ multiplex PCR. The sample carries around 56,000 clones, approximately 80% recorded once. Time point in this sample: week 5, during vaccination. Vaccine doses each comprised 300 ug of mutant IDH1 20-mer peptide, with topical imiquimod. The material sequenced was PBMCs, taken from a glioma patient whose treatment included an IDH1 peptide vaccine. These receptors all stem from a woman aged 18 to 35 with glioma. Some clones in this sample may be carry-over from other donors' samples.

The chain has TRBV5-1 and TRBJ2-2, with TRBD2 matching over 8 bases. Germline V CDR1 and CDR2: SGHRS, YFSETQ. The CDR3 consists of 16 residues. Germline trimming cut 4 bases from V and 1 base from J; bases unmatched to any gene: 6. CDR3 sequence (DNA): TGCGCCAGCAGCCCCACTAGCGGAGGGAACACCGGGGAGCTGTTTTTT. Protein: CASSPTSGGNTGELFF.

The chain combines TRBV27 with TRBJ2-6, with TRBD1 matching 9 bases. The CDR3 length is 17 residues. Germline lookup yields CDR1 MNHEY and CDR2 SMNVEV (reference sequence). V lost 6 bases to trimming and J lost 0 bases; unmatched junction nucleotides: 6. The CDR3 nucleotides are TGTGCCAGCAGCGGACAGGGGAAACTCTCTGGGGCCAACGTCCTGACTTTC. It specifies CASSGQGKLSGANVLTF.

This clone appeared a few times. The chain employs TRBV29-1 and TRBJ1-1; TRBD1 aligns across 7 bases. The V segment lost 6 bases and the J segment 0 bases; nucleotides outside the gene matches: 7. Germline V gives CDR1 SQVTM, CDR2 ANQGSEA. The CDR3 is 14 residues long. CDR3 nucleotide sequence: TGCAGCGTAGAAACGGGACAGATGAACACTGAAGCTTTCTTT. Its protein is CSVETGQMNTEAFF.

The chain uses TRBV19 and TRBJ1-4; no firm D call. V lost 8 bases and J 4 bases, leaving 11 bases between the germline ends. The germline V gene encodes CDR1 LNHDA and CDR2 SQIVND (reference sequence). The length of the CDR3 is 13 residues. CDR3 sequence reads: CASSTVFNEKLFF. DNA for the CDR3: TGTGCCAGTTCTACAGTATTTAATGAAAAACTGTTTTTT.

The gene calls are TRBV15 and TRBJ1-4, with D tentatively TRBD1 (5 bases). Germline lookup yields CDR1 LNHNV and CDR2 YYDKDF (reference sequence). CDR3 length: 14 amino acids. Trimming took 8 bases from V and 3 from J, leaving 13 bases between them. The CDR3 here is CATLRGRANEKLFF. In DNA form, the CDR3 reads TGTGCCACCCTTCGGGGGAGGGCTAATGAAAAACTGTTTTTT. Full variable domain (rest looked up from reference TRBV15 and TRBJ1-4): DAMVIQNPRYQVTQFGKPVTLSCSQTLNHNVMYWYQQKSSQAPKLLFHYYDKDFNNEADTPDNFQSRRPNTSFCFLDIRSPGLGDTAMYLCATLRGRANEKLFFGSGTQLSVL.

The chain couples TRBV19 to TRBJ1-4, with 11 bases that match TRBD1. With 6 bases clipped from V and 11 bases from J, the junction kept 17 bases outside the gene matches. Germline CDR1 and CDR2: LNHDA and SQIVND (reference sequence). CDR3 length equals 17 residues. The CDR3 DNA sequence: TGTGCCAGTAGCCCCGGGTCAGGACAGGGGGCGTCAACGAAACTGTTTTTT. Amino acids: CASSPGSGQGASTKLFF.

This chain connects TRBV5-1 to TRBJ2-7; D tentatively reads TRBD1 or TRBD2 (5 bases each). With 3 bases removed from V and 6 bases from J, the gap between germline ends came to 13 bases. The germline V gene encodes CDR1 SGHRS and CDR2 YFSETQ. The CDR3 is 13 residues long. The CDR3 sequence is CASSSPGAPEQYF. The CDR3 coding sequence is TGCGCCAGCAGCTCGCCCGGGGCCCCCGAGCAGTACTTC.

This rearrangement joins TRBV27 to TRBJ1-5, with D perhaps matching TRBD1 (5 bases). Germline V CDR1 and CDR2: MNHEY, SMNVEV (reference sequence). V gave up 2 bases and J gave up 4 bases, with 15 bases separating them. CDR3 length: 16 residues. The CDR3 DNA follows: TGTGCCAGCAGTTTACAGCGTCAGGGAAGGAATCAGCCCCAGCATTTT. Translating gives CASSLQRQGRNQPQHF.

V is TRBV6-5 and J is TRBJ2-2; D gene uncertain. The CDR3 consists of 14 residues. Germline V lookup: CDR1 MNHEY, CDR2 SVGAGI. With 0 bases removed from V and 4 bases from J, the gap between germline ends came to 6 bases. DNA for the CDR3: TGTGCCAGCAGTTACTCGGAAGGCACCGGGGAGCTGTTTTTT. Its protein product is CASSYSEGTGELFF.

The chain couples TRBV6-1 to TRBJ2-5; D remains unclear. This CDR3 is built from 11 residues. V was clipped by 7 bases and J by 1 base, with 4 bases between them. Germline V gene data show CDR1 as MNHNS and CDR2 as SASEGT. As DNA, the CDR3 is TGTGCCAGCACTCCCCAAGAGACCCAGTACTTC. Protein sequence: CASTPQETQYF.

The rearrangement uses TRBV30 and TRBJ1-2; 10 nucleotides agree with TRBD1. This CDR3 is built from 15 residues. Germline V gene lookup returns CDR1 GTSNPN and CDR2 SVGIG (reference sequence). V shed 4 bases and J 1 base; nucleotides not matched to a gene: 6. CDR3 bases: TGTGCCTGGAATGGGGACAGGGGCCTTAACTATGGCTACACCTTC. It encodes CAWNGDRGLNYGYTF.

CDR3 sequence (DNA): TGTGCCAGCAGCCCAGGGATGGGTGAGCAGTTCTTC. It encodes CASSPGMGEQFF. This sequence joins TRBV6-5 and TRBJ2-1; D is perhaps TRBD1 (5 bases). CDR3 size: 12 residues. The germline CDR1 and CDR2 sequences are MNHEY and SVGAGI. V lost 6 bases to trimming and J lost 9 bases, with 12 bases between them.

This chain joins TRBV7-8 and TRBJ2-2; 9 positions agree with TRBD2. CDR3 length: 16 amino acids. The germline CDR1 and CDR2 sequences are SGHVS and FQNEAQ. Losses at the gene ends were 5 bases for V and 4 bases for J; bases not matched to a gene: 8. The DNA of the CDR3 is TGTGCCAGCAGCCTCTCGGGCGGGAGGGCCACCGGGGAGCTGTTTTTT. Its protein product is CASSLSGGRATGELFF.

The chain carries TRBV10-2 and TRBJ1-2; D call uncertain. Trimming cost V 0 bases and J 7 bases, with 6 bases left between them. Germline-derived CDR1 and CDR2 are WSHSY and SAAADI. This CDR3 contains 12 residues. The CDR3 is CASSESLAGYTF. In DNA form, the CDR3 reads TGCGCCAGCAGTGAGTCTCTGGCTGGCTACACCTTC.

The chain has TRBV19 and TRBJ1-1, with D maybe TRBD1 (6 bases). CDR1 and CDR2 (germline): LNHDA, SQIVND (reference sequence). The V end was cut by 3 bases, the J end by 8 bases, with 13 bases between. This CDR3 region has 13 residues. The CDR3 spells CASSMVGGGEAFF. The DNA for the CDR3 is TGTGCCAGTAGTATGGTGGGGGGCGGAGAAGCTTTCTTT.

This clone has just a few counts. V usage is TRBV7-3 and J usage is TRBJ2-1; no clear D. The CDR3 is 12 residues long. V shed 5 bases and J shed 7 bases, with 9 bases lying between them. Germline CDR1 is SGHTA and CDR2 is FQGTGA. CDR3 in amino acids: CASSQSGNEQFF. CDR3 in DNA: TGTGCCAGCAGCCAATCAGGTAATGAGCAGTTCTTC.